The 18 T cell receptor beta chains given below trace back to one sample, sequenced in a study of blood T cell repertoires in COVID-19. The table came from immunoSEQ multiplex PCR; TCRdb's copy has only in-frame clones and leaves some out. Among about 78,000 clones listed, 65% to 85% were seen once. The sample taken for sequencing was peripheral blood. The receptor set was obtained from a man aged 55 to 69 with active or convalescent COVID-19.

The V gene is TRBV9, the J gene TRBJ1-1, with 7 nucleotides matching TRBD1. Looked up from germline, CDR1 is SGDLS and CDR2 is YYNGEE. There are 14 residues in the CDR3. The junction had 10 bases not matched to a gene; V was cut back by 4 bases and J by 7 bases. The CDR3 spells CASSHSRTGNEAFF. As DNA, the CDR3 is TGTGCCAGCAGCCACTCTCGGACAGGTAATGAAGCTTTCTTT.

The chain links TRBV19 to TRBJ1-6; possibly TRBD1 for D (5 bases). V was clipped by 4 bases and J by 9 bases, with 13 bases between them. CDR3 length: 14 residues. CDR1 LNHDA and CDR2 SQIVND come from the germline V gene (reference sequence). CDR3 bases: TGTGCCAGTAGTACCGGACCGGGGGGTTCACCCCTCCACTTT. Its translation is CASSTGPGGSPLHF.

The rearrangement uses TRBV11-1 and TRBJ2-3; 8 bases fit TRBD1. The CDR3 has 15 amino acids. Germline V gives CDR1 SGHAT, CDR2 FQDESV (reference sequence). After removal of 3 bases from V and 1 base from J, the junction contained 3 bases not matched to a gene. CDR3 residues: CASSFQGAGTDTQYF. In DNA form, the CDR3 reads TGTGCCAGCAGCTTCCAGGGGGCCGGCACAGATACGCAGTATTTT.

The rearrangement joins TRBV7-2 to TRBJ2-3, with 14 bases that match TRBD2. Trimming removed 5 bases from V and 4 bases from J; junction bases left unmatched: 14. This CDR3 spans 19 amino acids. Germline-derived CDR1 and CDR2 are SGHTA and FQGNSA. The chain's CDR3 is CASSPRGTSGGRGSDTQYF. Here the CDR3 DNA reads TGTGCCAGCAGCCCGCGCGGGACTAGCGGGGGCCGGGGATCAGATACGCAGTATTTT.

This chain joins TRBV9 and TRBJ2-3, with D maybe TRBD2 (7 bases). Germline V gives CDR1 SGDLS, CDR2 YYNGEE. V was pared by 4 bases and J by 4 bases, with 19 bases between. There are 16 residues in the CDR3. CDR3 in amino acids: CASSPFGGGPSDTQYF. The CDR3 DNA sequence: TGTGCCAGCAGCCCCTTTGGGGGGGGGCCGTCAGATACGCAGTATTTT.

The rearrangement joins TRBV28 to TRBJ1-2; D is uncertain. The CDR3 is 15 residues long. Trimming removed 2 bases at V and 7 bases at J, with 17 bases between. CDR1 and CDR2 from the germline V gene are MDHEN and SYDVKM. CDR3 amino acids: CASSLEQIPTAGYTF. The CDR3 DNA reads TGTGCCAGCAGTTTAGAGCAAATACCTACTGCTGGCTACACCTTC.

There are a few counts of this clone. The chain couples TRBV7-8 to TRBJ1-1, with 8 nucleotides matching TRBD1. Germline V lookup: CDR1 SGHVS, CDR2 FQNEAQ. The CDR3 is made up of 14 amino acids. Losses at the gene ends were 0 bases for V and 3 bases for J; bases not matched to a gene: 0. This chain's CDR3 is CASSLARGHTEAFF. The CDR3, as DNA: TGTGCCAGCAGCTTAGCCAGGGGGCACACTGAAGCTTTCTTT.

The rearrangement links TRBV18 to TRBJ1-3; 9 nucleotides agree with TRBD1. The CDR3 extends over 16 amino acids. Germline CDR1 reads KGHSH; CDR2 reads LQKENI. V lost 3 bases, J lost 2 bases, and 5 bases stayed unmatched. As DNA, the CDR3 is TGTGCCAGCTCACCCGGGACAGGGCTCGCTGGAAACACCATATATTTT. It encodes CASSPGTGLAGNTIYF.

The chain couples TRBV10-3 to TRBJ2-7; 10 bases map to TRBD2. This CDR3 region has 13 residues. From germline, CDR1 is ENHRY and CDR2 SYGVKD. J was trimmed by 7 bases and V by 8 bases; bases with no gene match: 8. For the CDR3, the DNA is TGTGCCATCGGGGGGACTAGCGAAGGAGAGCAGTACTTC. Translating it yields CAIGGTSEGEQYF.

This chain joins TRBV3-1 (or the pseudogene TRBV3-2) and TRBJ1-2; D is possibly TRBD1 (6 bases). Trimming left V 4 bases short and J 0 bases short, with 9 bases between. Per germline, CDR1 LGHDT and CDR2 YNNKEL (reference sequence). This CDR3 is built from 14 residues. The DNA for the CDR3 is TGTGCCAGCAGCCCTACAGGGACTAACTATGGCTACACCTTC. This codes for CASSPTGTNYGYTF.

This clone was seen only once. J is TRBJ2-2 and V is TRBV25-1; 12 bases match TRBD1. Germline V gene sequence: CDR1 MGHDK, CDR2 SYGVNS. Unmatched junction bases numbered 6, after V lost 3 bases and J lost 7 bases. This CDR3 is built from 16 residues. CDR3: CASSDMGQGAHGELFF. In nucleotides, the CDR3 is TGTGCCAGCAGTGATATGGGACAGGGGGCCCACGGGGAGCTGTTTTTT.

The rearrangement joins TRBV6-1 to TRBJ2-3; possibly TRBD2 for D (7 bases). Germline V lookup: CDR1 MNHNS, CDR2 SASEGT. V was shortened by 3 bases and J by 6 bases, with 16 bases between the two germline ends. The CDR3 loop spans 15 amino acids. The CDR3 coding sequence is TGTGCCAGCAGTGACGGAGGGGGGGCATCGGATACGCAGTATTTT. Translated, it gives CASSDGGGASDTQYF.

This rearrangement joins TRBV27 to TRBJ1-2; 9 bases map to TRBD1. Germline CDR1 and CDR2: MNHEY and SMNVEV (reference sequence). The V segment lost 7 bases and the J segment 4 bases; nucleotides outside the gene matches: 10. The CDR3 is 15 amino acids. The CDR3 is CASNPGQGPFYGYTF. CDR3 sequence (DNA): TGTGCCAGCAACCCGGGACAGGGCCCTTTCTATGGCTACACCTTC.

The chain employs TRBV5-8 and TRBJ2-2; 9 bases align to TRBD1. The junction had 10 bases not matched to a gene; V was cut back by 3 bases and J by 4 bases. Germline values: CDR1 SGHTS, CDR2 YDEGEE. The CDR3 length is 17 residues. CDR3 protein: CASSSGTGSRGTGELFF. CDR3 DNA sequence: TGTGCCAGCAGCTCCGGGACAGGGAGTCGGGGCACCGGGGAGCTGTTTTTT.

The chain links TRBV7-2 to TRBJ2-3; TRBD2 matches 7 bases. Trimming cost V 1 base and J 5 bases; bases outside gene matches: 3. Germline V gene data show CDR1 as SGHTA and CDR2 as FQGNSA. The CDR3 consists of 14 residues. Here the CDR3 DNA reads TGTGCCAGCAGCTTAGGACTAGCAGGAGATACGCAGTATTTT. This encodes CASSLGLAGDTQYF.

This clone was detected only once. The chain employs TRBV4-1 and TRBJ2-7, with 9 bases identical to TRBD1. The CDR3 extends over 13 amino acids. Germline loops: CDR1 MGHRA, CDR2 YSYEKL. V gave up 2 bases and J gave up 5 bases; unmatched junction bases: 1. This chain's CDR3 is CASSQRTGDEQYF. The CDR3 nucleotides read TGCGCCAGCAGCCAAAGGACAGGGGACGAGCAGTACTTC.

The genes are TRBV3-1 (or the pseudogene TRBV3-2) and TRBJ1-2; 8 nucleotides agree with TRBD1. From germline, CDR1 is LGHDT and CDR2 YNNKEL (reference sequence). The CDR3 is 14 residues long. The junction had 8 bases not matched to a gene; V was cut back by 6 bases and J by 5 bases. The CDR3 loop reads CASRSQGARYGYTF. Here the CDR3 DNA reads TGTGCCAGCAGATCCCAGGGGGCGCGGTATGGCTACACCTTC.

The V and J genes are TRBV10-3 and TRBJ2-1, with D possibly being TRBD2 (7 bases). This CDR3 has 16 residues. The ends were cut back, 4 bases at V and 7 bases at J, with 20 bases in the middle. Germline-derived CDR1 and CDR2 are ENHRY and SYGVKD. The CDR3 nucleotides are TGTGCCATCAGTGGTAGGGGGGGCGAAGGCAATAATGAGCAGTTCTTC. Its translation is CAISGRGGEGNNEQFF.